Sequencing of this T cell receptor beta chain was carried out in a study of PD-L1 blockade in urothelial cancer. Study context: Analyses were performed on blood at 3 weeks after treatment start (the second dose) and at 6 weeks. Blood samples had a median of 141,255 T cells.

Only in-frame clones appear in the TCRdb table, and some are missing; sequencing was by immunoSEQ multiplex PCR. Altogether some 84,000 clones are present, about 80% being singletons, with the ten largest covering 8% to 10%. V dropped 4 bases and J dropped 2 bases, with 13 bases sitting between them. Germline V gene sequence: CDR1 SGHDT, CDR2 YYEEEE. The CDR3 runs 14 residues. Disease in patients was locally advanced or metastatic urothelial carcinoma. This sequence joins TRBV5-6 and TRBJ2-7; a possible D gene is TRBD1 (6 bases). Here the sequenced sample was PBMCs, taken around atezolizumab (anti-PD-L1) treatment. This sequence originates from a man aged 70 or older with urothelial cancer. The CDR3 DNA follows: TGTGCCAGCAGCCTATTACAGGGAACCTACGAGCAGTACTTC. Translated: CASSLLQGTYEQYF.